This T cell receptor beta chain was captured by sequencing in a study of T cell responses to AZD1222 COVID-19 vaccine. Clones were sequenced by immunoSEQ multiplex PCR, and TCRdb holds only the in-frame ones, with some missing. The sample contains 75,000 to 95,000 clones, 85% of which appear only once. The germline gives CDR1 SGHNT, CDR2 YYREEE (reference sequence). After removal of 4 bases from V and 4 bases from J, the junction contained 7 bases not matched to a gene. The CDR3 has 14 residues. The chain links TRBV5-4 to TRBJ1-1, with 7 nucleotides matching TRBD1. Sequencing was performed on peripheral blood, taken 28 days after the second AZD1222 dose. The receptor was isolated from an adult who received the AZD1222 COVID-19 vaccine. This CDR3 reads CASSRDSVGTEAFF. The CDR3 DNA reads TGTGCCAGCAGCCGGGACAGCGTCGGCACTGAAGCTTTCTTT. Full variable domain (rest looked up from reference TRBV5-4 and TRBJ1-1): ETGVTQSPTHLIKTRGQQVTLRCSSQSGHNTVSWYQQALGQGPQFIFQYYREEENGRGNFPPRFSGLQFPNYSSELNVNALELDDSALYLCASSRDSVGTEAFFGQGTRLTVV.